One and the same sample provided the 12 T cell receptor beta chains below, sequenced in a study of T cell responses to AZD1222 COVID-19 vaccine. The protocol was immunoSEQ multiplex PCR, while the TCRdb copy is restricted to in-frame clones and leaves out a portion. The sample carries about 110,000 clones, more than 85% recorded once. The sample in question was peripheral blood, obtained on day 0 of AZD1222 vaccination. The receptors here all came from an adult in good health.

The CDR3 spells CAWSQGGDQPQHF. DNA of the CDR3: TGTGCCTGGAGCCAGGGAGGGGATCAGCCCCAGCATTTT. This chain links TRBV30 with TRBJ1-5; D is possibly TRBD1 (5 bases). V lost 3 bases and J 5 bases, leaving 11 bases between the germline ends. CDR3 length: 13 amino acids. CDR1 is GTSNPN, CDR2 SVGIG, per germline (reference sequence).

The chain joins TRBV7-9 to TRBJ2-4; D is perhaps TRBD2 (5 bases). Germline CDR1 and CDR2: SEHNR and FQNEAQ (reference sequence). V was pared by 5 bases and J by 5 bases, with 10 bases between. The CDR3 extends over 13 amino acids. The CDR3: CASSRDGENIQYF. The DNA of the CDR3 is TGTGCCAGCAGCCGCGACGGGGAAAACATTCAGTACTTC.

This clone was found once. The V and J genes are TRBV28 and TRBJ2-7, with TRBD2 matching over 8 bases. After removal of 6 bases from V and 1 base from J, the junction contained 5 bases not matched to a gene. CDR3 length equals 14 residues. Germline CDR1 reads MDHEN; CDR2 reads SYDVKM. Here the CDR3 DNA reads TGTGCCAGCAGAGACGCGGGGGGTTCCTACGAGCAGTACTTC. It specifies CASRDAGGSYEQYF.

As DNA, the CDR3 is TGTGCCAGCAGCTTAGGGACTAGCGGGGGCCGGCAAGAGACCCAGTACTTC. Protein: CASSLGTSGGRQETQYF. This chain joins TRBV7-6 and TRBJ2-5; 13 bases line up with TRBD2. Germline V gene lookup returns CDR1 SGHVS and CDR2 FNYEAQ. The CDR3 sequence is 17 residues long. J lost 2 bases, V lost 1 base, and 4 bases had no gene match.

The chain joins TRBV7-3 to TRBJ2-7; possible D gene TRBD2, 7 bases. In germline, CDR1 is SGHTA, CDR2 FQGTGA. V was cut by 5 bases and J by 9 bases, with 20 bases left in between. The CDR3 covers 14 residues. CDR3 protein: CASSIQGGGSVQYF. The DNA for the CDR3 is TGTGCCAGCAGCATTCAGGGAGGGGGATCGGTGCAGTACTTC.

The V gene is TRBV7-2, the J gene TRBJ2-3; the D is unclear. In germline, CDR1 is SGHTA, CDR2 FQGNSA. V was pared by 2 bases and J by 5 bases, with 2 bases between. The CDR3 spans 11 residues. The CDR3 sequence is CASSLRDTQYF. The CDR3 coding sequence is TGTGCCAGCAGCTTAAGAGATACGCAGTATTTT.

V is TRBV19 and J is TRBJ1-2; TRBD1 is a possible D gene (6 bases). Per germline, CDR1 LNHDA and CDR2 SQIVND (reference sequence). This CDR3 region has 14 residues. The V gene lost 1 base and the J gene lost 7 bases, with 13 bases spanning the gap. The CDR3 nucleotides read TGTGCCAGTAGTATAGGACAGGCCCAGGGTGGCTACACCTTC. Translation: CASSIGQAQGGYTF.

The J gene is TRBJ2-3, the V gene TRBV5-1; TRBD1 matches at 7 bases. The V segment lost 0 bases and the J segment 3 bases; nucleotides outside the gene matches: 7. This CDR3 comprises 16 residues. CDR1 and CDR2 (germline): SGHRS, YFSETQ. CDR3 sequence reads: CASSLGPDRSTDTQYF. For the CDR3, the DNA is TGCGCCAGCAGCTTGGGTCCGGACAGGTCAACAGATACGCAGTATTTT.

CDR3 in amino acids: CASSTKGGAGASYEQYF. The CDR3 bases are TGTGCCAGCAGCACCAAAGGTGGAGCGGGGGCATCCTACGAGCAGTACTTC. This chain uses TRBV7-3 with TRBJ2-7, with TRBD2 identical over 8 bases. CDR3 length: 17 amino acids. The germline V gene has CDR1 SGHTA and CDR2 FQGTGA. After removal of 5 bases from V and 1 base from J, the junction contained 13 bases not matched to a gene. Full variable domain (rest looked up from reference TRBV7-3 and TRBJ2-7): GAGVSQTPSNKVTEKGKYVELRCDPISGHTALYWYRQSLGQGPEFLIYFQGTGAADDSGLPNDRFFAVRPEGSVSTLKIQRTERGDSAVYLCASSTKGGAGASYEQYFGPGTRLTVT.

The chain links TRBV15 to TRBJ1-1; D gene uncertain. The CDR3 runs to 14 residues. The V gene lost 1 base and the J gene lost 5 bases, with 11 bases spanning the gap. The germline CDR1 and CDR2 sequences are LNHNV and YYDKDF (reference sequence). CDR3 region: CATSRAMGRTEAFF. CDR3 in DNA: TGTGCCACCAGCAGAGCCATGGGGAGGACTGAAGCTTTCTTT.

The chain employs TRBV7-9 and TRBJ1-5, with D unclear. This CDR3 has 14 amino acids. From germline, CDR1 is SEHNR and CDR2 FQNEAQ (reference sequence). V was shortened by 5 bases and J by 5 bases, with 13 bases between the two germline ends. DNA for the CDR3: TGTGCCAGCAGCGCCCTCCAGGTCGATCAGCCCCAGCATTTT. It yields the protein CASSALQVDQPQHF.

CDR3 residues: CASSPLQGQGYKNTEAFF. In nucleotides, the CDR3 is TGTGCCAGCAGTCCGCTCCAGGGACAGGGGTATAAGAACACTGAAGCTTTCTTT. The chain recombines TRBV6-2 or TRBV6-3 with TRBJ1-1; 10 bases are a match to TRBD1. The trim removed 5 bases at V and 1 base at J, leaving 13 bases unmatched. This CDR3 contains 18 residues. CDR1 and CDR2 (germline): MNHEY, SVGEGT.